This TCR beta chain is drawn from a study of T cells in tuberculosis. Study outcomes and limitations: Low-affinity CD1B-GMM tetramer-binding T cells may have been missed.

No alpha-beta pairing information exists for these sequences. Profiling relied on immunoSEQ multiplex PCR, and the TCRdb table lists in-frame clones only, not all of them. The sample contains 85,000 to 90,000 clones, approximately 90% of which appear only once. After thawing and overnight rest, PBMC were stained with GMM-loaded CD1B tetramer, viability dye and anti-CD3 for sorting. The CD1B tetramers carried C32 glucose monomycolate purified from Rhodococcus equi. Tetramer-negative cells, approximately 100,000 per donor, were also sorted. This CDR3 region has 14 residues. The trim removed 6 bases at V and 5 bases at J, leaving 3 bases unmatched. CDR1 is MNHEY and CDR2 is SMNVEV in the germline V gene (reference sequence).

This TCR derives from an adult woman with latent tuberculosis. The genes are TRBV27 and TRBJ1-6; TRBD1 matches 8 bases. The specimen was CD1b-GMM tetramer-negative cells sorted from PBMCs. The CDR3 DNA reads as TGTGCCAGCAGGGACAGGGCTAATAATTCACCCCTCCACTTT. It encodes CASRDRANNSPLHF.